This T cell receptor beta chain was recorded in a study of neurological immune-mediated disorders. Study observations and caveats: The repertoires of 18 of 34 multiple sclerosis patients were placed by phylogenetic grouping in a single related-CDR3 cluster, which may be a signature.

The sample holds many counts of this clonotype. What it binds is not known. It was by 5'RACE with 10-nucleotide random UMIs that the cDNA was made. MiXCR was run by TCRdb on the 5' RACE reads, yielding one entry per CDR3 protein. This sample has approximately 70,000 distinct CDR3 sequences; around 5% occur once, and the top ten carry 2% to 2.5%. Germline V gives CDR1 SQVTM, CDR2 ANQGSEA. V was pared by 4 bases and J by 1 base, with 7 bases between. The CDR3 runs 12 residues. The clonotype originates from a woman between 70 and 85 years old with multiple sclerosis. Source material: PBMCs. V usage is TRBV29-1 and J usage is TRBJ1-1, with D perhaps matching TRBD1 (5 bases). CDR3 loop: CSVADRNTEAFF. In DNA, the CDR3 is TGCAGCGTTGCCGACAGGAACACTGAAGCTTTCTTT.